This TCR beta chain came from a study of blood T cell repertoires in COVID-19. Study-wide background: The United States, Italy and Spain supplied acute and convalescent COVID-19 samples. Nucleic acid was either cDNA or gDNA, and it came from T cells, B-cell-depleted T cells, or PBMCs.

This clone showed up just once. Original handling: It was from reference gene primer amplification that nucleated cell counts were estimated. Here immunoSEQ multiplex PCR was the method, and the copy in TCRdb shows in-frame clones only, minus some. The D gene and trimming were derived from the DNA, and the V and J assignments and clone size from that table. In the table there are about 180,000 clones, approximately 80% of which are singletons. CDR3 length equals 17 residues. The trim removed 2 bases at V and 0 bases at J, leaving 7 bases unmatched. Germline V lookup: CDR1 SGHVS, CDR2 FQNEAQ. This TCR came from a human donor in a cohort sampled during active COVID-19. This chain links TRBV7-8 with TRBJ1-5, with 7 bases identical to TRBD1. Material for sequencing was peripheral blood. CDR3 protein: CASSLRTGSYSNQPQHF. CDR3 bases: TGTGCCAGCAGCTTAAGGACAGGCTCTTATAGCAATCAGCCCCAGCATTTT.